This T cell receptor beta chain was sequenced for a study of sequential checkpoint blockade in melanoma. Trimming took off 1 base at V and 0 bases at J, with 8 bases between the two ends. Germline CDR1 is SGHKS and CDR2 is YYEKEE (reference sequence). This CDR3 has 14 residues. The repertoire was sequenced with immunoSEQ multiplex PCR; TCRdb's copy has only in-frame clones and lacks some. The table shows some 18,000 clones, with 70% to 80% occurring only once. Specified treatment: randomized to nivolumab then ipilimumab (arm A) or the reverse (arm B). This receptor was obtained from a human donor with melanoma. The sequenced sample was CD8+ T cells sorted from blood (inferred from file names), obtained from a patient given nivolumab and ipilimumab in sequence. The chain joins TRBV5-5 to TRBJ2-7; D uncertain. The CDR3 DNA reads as TGTGCCAGCAGCTTGCTTTCCGGCTCCTACGAGCAGTACTTC. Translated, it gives CASSLLSGSYEQYF.